This T cell receptor beta chain stems from a study of T cell responses to AZD1222 COVID-19 vaccine. Looking at the study overall: Pooled samples include second doses given at about 4 or 12 weeks. Regarding the study as a whole: Increased Spike-specific TCR breadth and depth were observed after two AZD1222 doses. Clonal diversity may have been underestimated in mostly white British donors. Along spike, vaccine-associated CD4 TCRs were found throughout, with dominance at 160-218 and 743-854.

Germline V gives CDR1 MNHEY, CDR2 SVGAGI. The germline V and J ends were trimmed by 4 bases and 2 bases, with 12 bases remaining between them. The CDR3 has 15 residues. The protocol was immunoSEQ multiplex PCR, while the TCRdb copy is restricted to in-frame clones and leaves out a portion. The data hold around 120,000 clones, with just over 85% observed a single time. A word on this clone: Its antigen is unidentified.

The receptor comes from an adult in good health. The chain recombines TRBV6-5 with TRBJ1-3; D is ambiguous. This sample comprised peripheral blood, obtained on day 0 of AZD1222 vaccination. The CDR3 nucleotides read TGTGCCAGCAGTTCCGGAACAGCACCTGGAAACACCATATATTTT. Its protein is CASSSGTAPGNTIYF.